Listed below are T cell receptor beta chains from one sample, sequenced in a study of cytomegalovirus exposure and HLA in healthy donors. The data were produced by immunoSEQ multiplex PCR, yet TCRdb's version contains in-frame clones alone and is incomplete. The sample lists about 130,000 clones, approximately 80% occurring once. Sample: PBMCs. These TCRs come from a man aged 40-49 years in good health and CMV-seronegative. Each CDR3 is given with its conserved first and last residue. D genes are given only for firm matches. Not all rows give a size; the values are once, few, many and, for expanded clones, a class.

TGCAGCGTTGAACTGGACAGGGGTAGGAACACCATATATTTT	CSVELDRGRNTIYF	TRBV29-1	TRBJ1-3	14	TRBD1	-
TGCGCCAGCAGCCGGGGCCCGGGAGGCAATCAGCCCCAGCATTTT	CASSRGPGGNQPQHF	TRBV4-1	TRBJ1-5	15	-	-
TGTGCCTGGGGCGGGGCCTACGAGCAGTACTTC	CAWGGAYEQYF	TRBV30	TRBJ2-7	11	-	-
TGTGCCAGTAGTATAGAAGGGGCAGTCTACGAGCAGTACTTC	CASSIEGAVYEQYF	TRBV19	TRBJ2-7	14	-	-
TGTGCCAGCTCGGACAGGGTTAACGGCTACACCTTC	CASSDRVNGYTF	TRBV6-5	TRBJ1-2	12	TRBD1	-
TGTGCCAGCAGTCCCAGACAGGATGGAGCTGAAGCTTTCTTT	CASSPRQDGAEAFF	TRBV27	TRBJ1-1	14	-	-
TGTGCCAGCAGCTTAGAGGGGACAGATACGCAGTATTTT	CASSLEGTDTQYF	TRBV7-7	TRBJ2-3	13	-	-
TGTGCCAGCAGCCAAGATCCTACTAGCGGGAGTGGAAAGACCCAGTACTTC	CASSQDPTSGSGKTQYF	TRBV4-2	TRBJ2-5	17	TRBD2	-
TGTGCCACCCCCTGTGGAGGGGAGCAGTTCTTC	CATPCGGEQFF	TRBV28	TRBJ2-1	11	-	-
TGTGCCAGCAGTGAGGGGGGGAGGGGTTTCGGCACAGATACGCAGTATTTT	CASSEGGRGFGTDTQYF	TRBV6-1	TRBJ2-3	17	TRBD2	-
TGTGCCAGCAGTTCACGGACAGATACGCAGTATTTT	CASSSRTDTQYF	TRBV28	TRBJ2-3	12	-	-
TGTGCCAGCTCACCATCTTTGGGCACCCCGGGGACTGAAGCTTTCTTT	CASSPSLGTPGTEAFF	TRBV18	TRBJ1-1	16	-	few
TGTGCCAGCAGGGATGAAACAGGGGGAGGACGGCCCCAGCATTTT	CASRDETGGGRPQHF	TRBV2	TRBJ1-5	15	TRBD1	-
TGTGCCAGTAGTACACTAGCGGGAGTATATGAGCAGTTCTTC	CASSTLAGVYEQFF	TRBV19	TRBJ2-1	14	TRBD2	-
TGTGCCAGCAAGCTCGGGAGCACAGATACGCAGTATTTT	CASKLGSTDTQYF	TRBV25-1	TRBJ2-3	13	-	once
TGTGCCAGCAGTAATGGACTGTACAATGAGCAGTTCTTC	CASSNGLYNEQFF	TRBV2	TRBJ2-1	13	-	-
TGCGCCAGCAGCCAAGGACAGGGGCCTAATTCACCCCTCCACTTT	CASSQGQGPNSPLHF	TRBV4-1	TRBJ1-6	15	TRBD1	-
TGCGCCAGCAGCTTGGGGGGCGATCAGCCCCAGCATTTT	CASSLGGDQPQHF	TRBV5-1	TRBJ1-5	13	-	-
TGTGCCAGCAGTACCCCTAGCGGGGGTAGCACAGATACGCAGTATTTT	CASSTPSGGSTDTQYF	TRBV28	TRBJ2-3	16	TRBD2	-
TGTGCCAGCAACGTCGACAGAGTGTACCAAGAGACCCAGTACTTC	CASNVDRVYQETQYF	TRBV2	TRBJ2-5	15	-	-
TGCGCCAGCAGTATGGCCCTAGCGAACACCGGGGAGCTGTTTTTT	CASSMALANTGELFF	TRBV5-1	TRBJ2-2	15	-	-
TGTGCCAGCAGCCGGGACTCGTGGGAGCAGTACTTC	CASSRDSWEQYF	TRBV5-4	TRBJ2-7	12	-	-
TGCGCCAGCAGCCTAGGACAGGGAGAGACCCAGTACTTC	CASSLGQGETQYF	TRBV5-1	TRBJ2-5	13	TRBD1	-
TGTGCCTGGAGCGCGCAGGGGGCGAGAGATACGCAGTATTTT	CAWSAQGARDTQYF	TRBV30	TRBJ2-3	14	TRBD1	-
TGTGCCAGTAGTAGCTCGACAGGGGGACAGCCCCAGCATTTT	CASSSSTGGQPQHF	TRBV19	TRBJ1-5	14	TRBD1	few
TGTGCCAGCACAGTTCAGGACAGGGCGCCCTACGAGCAGTACTTC	CASTVQDRAPYEQYF	TRBV25-1	TRBJ2-7	15	TRBD1	-
TGTGCCAGCAGCGTAGGATTGGGACAGAACCAAGAGACCCAGTACTTC	CASSVGLGQNQETQYF	TRBV9	TRBJ2-5	16	TRBD1	-
TGCGCCAGCAGCTTGGGTGGGACTAGTACAGATACGCAGTATTTT	CASSLGGTSTDTQYF	TRBV5-1	TRBJ2-3	15	TRBD2	-
TGTGCCAGCAGCTTAGGATACAGTCCAGATACGCAGTATTTT	CASSLGYSPDTQYF	TRBV5-4	TRBJ2-3	14	-	-
TGTGCCAGCTCACCGTATCAAGCGGCTACAGATACGCAGTATTTT	CASSPYQAATDTQYF	TRBV18	TRBJ2-3	15	-	-
TGTGCCAGCAACCCTGGGGGGATAGGAAACACTGAAGCTTTCTTT	CASNPGGIGNTEAFF	TRBV2	TRBJ1-1	15	-	-
TGTGCCAGCAGTCCTCTTCGGGGCGGGGGGGCCCACGAGCAGTACTTC	CASSPLRGGGAHEQYF	TRBV5-4	TRBJ2-7	16	TRBD2	once
TGTGCCAGCAGCTTAGGAGGTACCGGGGGGACCGGGGAGCTGTTTTTT	CASSLGGTGGTGELFF	TRBV7-2	TRBJ2-2	16	TRBD2	-
TGTGCCAGCAGTTTGCTTATTTCAGGCTACAATGAGCAGTTCTTC	CASSLLISGYNEQFF	TRBV28	TRBJ2-1	15	-	-
TGTGCCAGCAGTGCACAGGGGGGGAATGAAAAACTGTTTTTT	CASSAQGGNEKLFF	TRBV6-6	TRBJ1-4	14	TRBD1	-
TGTGCCAGCAGCCTAGACAGGGGCGCAAATCAGCCCCAGCATTTT	CASSLDRGANQPQHF	TRBV7-2	TRBJ1-5	15	TRBD1	-
TGCGCCAGCAGCCAAGAACTGACAGGGATTTTTGAAAAACTGTTTTTT	CASSQELTGIFEKLFF	TRBV4-1	TRBJ1-4	16	TRBD1	-
TGTGCCAGCAGTCAAGCTCCCGGGACAGCTCCTGTTATGTCCGGGGAGCTGTTTTTT	CASSQAPGTAPVMSGELFF	TRBV9	TRBJ2-2	19	TRBD1	-
TGTGCCAGCAGCTTGGCTAGCGGGAGATCCGGGGCCAACGTCCTGACTTTC	CASSLASGRSGANVLTF	TRBV5-5	TRBJ2-6	17	TRBD2	-
TGCAGCGCTAACCAGGAGAACACTGAAGCTTTCTTT	CSANQENTEAFF	TRBV29-1	TRBJ1-1	12	-	-
TGTGCCAGCACGGGACAGAGCACAGATACGCAGTATTTT	CASTGQSTDTQYF	TRBV2	TRBJ2-3	13	TRBD1	-